Listed below are T cell receptor beta chains from one sample, sequenced in a study of cytomegalovirus exposure and HLA in healthy donors. The method was immunoSEQ multiplex PCR; TCRdb's version includes in-frame clones alone and lacks a portion of them. The data contain 150,000 to 200,000 clones, roughly 83% of them singletons. The material sequenced was PBMCs. These TCRs come from a male donor in good health and CMV-seropositive. The conserved cysteine and the conserved F or W are not part of the CDR3 here.

V gene	J gene	CDR3 protein
TRBV29-1	TRBJ2-2	SVEQGNLAGELF
TRBV4-1	TRBJ2-3	ASSPAVHDTQY
TRBV7-2	TRBJ2-7	ASSLVWTSGIHEQY
TRBV10-3	TRBJ2-1	AISTYSDRIGNEQF
TRBV5-1	TRBJ2-3	ASSFNVRDNTDTQY
TRBV20-1	TRBJ2-1	SADGKLEQF
TRBV4-2	TRBJ2-2	ASSQDPDSTGELF
TRBV15	TRBJ2-3	ATSGTSKDTQY
TRBV6-5	TRBJ1-2	ASSPGVSGYT
TRBV7-2	TRBJ2-1	ASSFGQGVEQF
TRBV28	TRBJ2-7	ASSSRGLAGTNEQY
TRBV5-1	TRBJ2-2	ASSSVSGDTGELF
TRBV28	NA	ASSTRGYEQY
TRBV5-6	TRBJ1-5	ASSRGTYFKGSNQPQH
TRBV7-2	TRBJ2-3	ASSLRLAGSTDTQY
TRBV19	TRBJ2-7	ASSAGPSYEQY
TRBV30	TRBJ1-1	AWSYTGAEAF
TRBV9	TRBJ2-2	ASSVVLAGGTGELF
TRBV29-1	TRBJ1-4	SVARTSNEKLF
TRBV6-6	TRBJ2-7	ASRLTSGGSYEQY
TRBV7-9	TRBJ2-5	ASSPAGVEETQY
TRBV7-2	TRBJ2-5	ASSFLVEAPQETQY
TRBV7-2	TRBJ1-5	ASSLSGSRNQPQH
TRBV5-1	TRBJ2-7	ASSLESGGTYEQY
TRBV9	TRBJ2-1	ASSPLRGRISYNEQF
TRBV5-4	TRBJ2-7	ASSSQGGSPREY
TRBV5-4	TRBJ2-7	ASRPAAGEWAYEQY
TRBV5-1	TRBJ2-5	ASRLNRETQY
TRBV9	TRBJ2-1	ASSDLEGSSYNEQF
TRBV19	TRBJ2-7	ASSISGAYEQY
TRBV5-4	TRBJ2-1	ASSLVDEQF
TRBV4-2	TRBJ2-7	ASSGGSGSYEQY
TRBV18	TRBJ1-2	ASSPSTGQGNYGYT
TRBV6-1	TRBJ1-2	ASKVRGGYGYT
TRBV9	TRBJ2-1	ASSSAYNEQF
TRBV7-3	TRBJ2-7	ASSSQGNSYEQY
TRBV7-3	TRBJ2-3	ASSNRLAGGIDTQY
TRBV4-1	TRBJ1-3	ASSQGRTGSGNTIY
TRBV5-7	TRBJ1-5	ASSDRGNQPQH
TRBV14	TRBJ1-1	ASSQMPGTVGSTEAF
TRBV5-4	TRBJ2-5	ASSLGHGKTQY
TRBV4-2	TRBJ2-1	ASSLERDRGMVQF
TRBV11-1	TRBJ2-1	ASSLDQRGINEQF
TRBV7-9	TRBJ2-1	ASSLPTVKRENEQF
TRBV19	TRBJ2-5	ASMGTGTAQETQY
TRBV4-2	TRBJ2-4	ASREEGLGSQNIQY